This entry concerns a single TCR beta chain. The data are from a study of T-cell reconstitution after alpha-beta-depleted transplantation in children. The CDR3 has 12 residues. V lost 6 bases and J 4 bases, leaving 12 bases between the germline ends. Germline assignment: CDR1 DFQATT and CDR2 SNEGSKA (reference sequence). Unique molecular identifiers were used in preparing the TCRbeta library. TCRdb called the PCR reads again in MiXCR, with one record for every CDR3 protein. The table lists about 110,000 distinct CDR3 sequences, around a tenth of them singletons. V gene TRBV20-1 combines with J gene TRBJ2-5; D is uncertain. This sequence was found in a human donor who donated a stem cell graft to a child with acute lymphoblastic leukemia. The sample in question was PBMCs from the stem cell graft donor, obtained from the stem cell graft. CDR3 sequence: CSASDKIETQYF. DNA for the CDR3: TGCAGTGCCTCAGACAAGATAGAGACCCAGTACTTC.